The clone carrying this TCR beta chain was recorded at least ten times. Its antigen is not identified. The sample belongs to a study of CD8 T cells in ankylosing spondylitis. Findings and limits, study-wide: Matched ankylosing spondylitis synovial fluid reportedly showed significant enrichment of disease-linked clones. Blood from ankylosing spondylitis patients appeared to carry a characteristic roughly 8-variant TCR beta motif.

This CDR3 has 14 amino acids. Trimming removed 5 bases at V and 4 bases at J, with 15 bases between. CDR1 and CDR2 (germline): MNHNS, SASEGT. MiXCR, applied by TCRdb to the 5' RACE reads, yields one record per CDR3 protein. The sample has 250,000 or so distinct CDR3 sequences, over 9.5% seen once. This sequence originates from a male donor with ankylosing spondylitis or in good health (not recorded which). Source material: blood, either unsorted or a sorted T cell fraction (not recorded which). The rearrangement joins TRBV6-1 to TRBJ2-7; D perhaps matches TRBD2 (6 bases). CDR3 sequence reads: CASSRSGVAYEQYF. CDR3 nucleotide sequence: TGTGCCAGCAGTCGATCGGGGGTGGCGTACGAGCAGTACTTC.